This TCR beta chain was captured in a study of T cell repertoires in cytomegalovirus infection. Study-wide findings and caveats: The ex vivo response was dominated by HLA-C-restricted CMV-specific TCR beta clonotypes.

One entry per CDR3 protein, called by TCRdb with MiXCR from the reads. The sample carries 75,000 to 100,000 distinct CDR3 sequences, 40% to 50% recorded once. This clonotype was seen a few times. No antigen is known for it. The CDR3 is 16 amino acids. After removal of 7 bases from V and 2 bases from J, the junction contained 8 bases not matched to a gene. CDR1 is MNHNS and CDR2 is SASEGT in the germline V gene. This sequence was found in a human donor in good health (CMV status not recorded). Some clones in this sample may be carry-over from other donors' samples. This chain uses TRBV6-1 with TRBJ2-5; 12 bases fit TRBD2. Sample: CD8+ T cells from cultured PBMCs, taken from culture after CMV antigen stimulation. CDR3 region: CASTYEGLAGQETQYF. The CDR3 region has the DNA TGTGCCAGCACCTATGAAGGACTAGCGGGACAAGAGACCCAGTACTTC.